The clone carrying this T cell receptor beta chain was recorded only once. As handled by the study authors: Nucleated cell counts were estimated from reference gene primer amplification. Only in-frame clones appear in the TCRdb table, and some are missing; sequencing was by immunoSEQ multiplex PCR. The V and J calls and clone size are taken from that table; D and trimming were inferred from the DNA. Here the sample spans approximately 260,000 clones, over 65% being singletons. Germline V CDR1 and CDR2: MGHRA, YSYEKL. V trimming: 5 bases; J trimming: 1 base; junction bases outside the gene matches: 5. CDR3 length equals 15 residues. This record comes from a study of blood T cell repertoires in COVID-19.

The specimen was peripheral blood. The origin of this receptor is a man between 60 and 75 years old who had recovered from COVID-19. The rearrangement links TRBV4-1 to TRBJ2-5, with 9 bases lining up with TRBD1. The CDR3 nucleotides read TGCGCCAGCAGCTCAGGACAGGGGCCCCAAGAGACCCAGTACTTC. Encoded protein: CASSSGQGPQETQYF.